This TCR beta chain is drawn from a study of a mutant IDH1 vaccine in newly diagnosed glioma. The overall study: Vaccination followed radiotherapy alone by 4-6 weeks, or accompanied temozolomide cycles.

General study results and limits: Vaccine-induced immune responses occurred in roughly 94% of patients.

Generated by immunoSEQ multiplex PCR, the TCRdb table keeps only in-frame clones and is missing some. The sample has about 37,000 clones; about four fifths are singletons. CDR3 length: 15 residues. The junction had 5 bases not matched to a gene; V was cut back by 3 bases and J by 5 bases. The germline gives CDR1 SQVTM, CDR2 ANQGSEA. Sample time point: week 5, during vaccination. All doses held 300 ug of mutant IDH1 20-mer peptide, with topical imiquimod. In the case of this clone: Its antigen is not known.

Material: PBMCs, obtained from a glioma patient whose treatment included an IDH1 peptide vaccine. The J gene is TRBJ2-2, the V gene TRBV29-1; 11 bases line up with TRBD1. This TCR came from a man aged 25 to 40 with glioma. CDR3 sequence reads: CSVDWTGGRTGELFF. The CDR3 DNA follows: TGCAGCGTTGATTGGACAGGGGGCAGGACCGGGGAGCTGTTTTTT.